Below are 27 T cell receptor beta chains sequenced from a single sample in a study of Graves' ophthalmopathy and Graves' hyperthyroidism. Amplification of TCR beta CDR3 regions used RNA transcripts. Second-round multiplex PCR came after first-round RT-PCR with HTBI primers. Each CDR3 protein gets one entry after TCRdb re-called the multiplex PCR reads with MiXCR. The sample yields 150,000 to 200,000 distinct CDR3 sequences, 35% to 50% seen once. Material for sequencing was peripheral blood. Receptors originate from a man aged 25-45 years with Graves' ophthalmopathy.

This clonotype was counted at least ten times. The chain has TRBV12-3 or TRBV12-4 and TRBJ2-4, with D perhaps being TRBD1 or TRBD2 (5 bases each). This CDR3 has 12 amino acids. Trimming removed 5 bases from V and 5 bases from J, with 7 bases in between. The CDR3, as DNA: TGTGCCAGCAGTCCGGGACAAAACATTCAGTACTTC. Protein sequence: CASSPGQNIQYF.

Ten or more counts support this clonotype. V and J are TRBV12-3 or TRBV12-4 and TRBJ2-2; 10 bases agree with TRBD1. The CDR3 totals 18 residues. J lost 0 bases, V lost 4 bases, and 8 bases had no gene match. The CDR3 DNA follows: TGTGCCAGCAGTTCGCCGGGACAGGGGCCCGCGAACACCGGGGAGCTGTTTTTT. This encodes CASSSPGQGPANTGELFF.

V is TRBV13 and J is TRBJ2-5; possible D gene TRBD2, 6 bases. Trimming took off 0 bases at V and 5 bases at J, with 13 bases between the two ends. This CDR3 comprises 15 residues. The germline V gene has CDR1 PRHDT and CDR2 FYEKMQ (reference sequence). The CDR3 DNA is TGTGCCAGCAGCTTAGGCCAGATTGGGGGGGAGACCCAGTACTTC. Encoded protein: CASSLGQIGGETQYF.

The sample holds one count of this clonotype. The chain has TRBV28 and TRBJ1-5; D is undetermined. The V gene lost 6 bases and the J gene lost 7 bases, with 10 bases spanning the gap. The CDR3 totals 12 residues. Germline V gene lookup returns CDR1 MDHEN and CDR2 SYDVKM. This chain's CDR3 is CASSQVLQPQHF. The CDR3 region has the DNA TGTGCCAGCAGCCAGGTTTTACAGCCCCAGCATTTT.

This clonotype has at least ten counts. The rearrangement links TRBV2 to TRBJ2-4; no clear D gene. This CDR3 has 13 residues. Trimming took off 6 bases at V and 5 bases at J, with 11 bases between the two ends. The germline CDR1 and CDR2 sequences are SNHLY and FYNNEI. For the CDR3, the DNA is TGTGCCAGCAGCCCAACGAGAGAAAACATTCAGTACTTC. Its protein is CASSPTRENIQYF.

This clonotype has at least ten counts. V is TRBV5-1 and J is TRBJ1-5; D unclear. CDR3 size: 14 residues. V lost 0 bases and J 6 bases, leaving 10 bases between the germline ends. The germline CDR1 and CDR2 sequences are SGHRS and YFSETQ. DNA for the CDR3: TGCGCCAGCAGCTTGGGGGCCCCGGGTCAGCCCCAGCATTTT. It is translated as CASSLGAPGQPQHF.

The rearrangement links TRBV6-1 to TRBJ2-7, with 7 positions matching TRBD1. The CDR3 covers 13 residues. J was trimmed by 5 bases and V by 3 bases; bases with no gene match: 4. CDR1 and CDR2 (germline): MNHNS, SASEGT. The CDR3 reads CASSDQGTDEQYF. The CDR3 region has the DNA TGTGCCAGCAGTGATCAGGGGACAGACGAGCAGTACTTC.

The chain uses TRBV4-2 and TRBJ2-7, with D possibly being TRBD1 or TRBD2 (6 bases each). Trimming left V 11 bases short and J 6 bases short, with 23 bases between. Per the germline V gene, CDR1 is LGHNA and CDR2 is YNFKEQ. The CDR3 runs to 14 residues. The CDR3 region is CAWGATAGPAEQYF. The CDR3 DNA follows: TGTGCCTGGGGGGCGACTGCAGGCCCTGCCGAGCAGTACTTC.

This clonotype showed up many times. CDR3 DNA: TGTGCCTGGAACCCTCCGGGACAGGGGCCTGAAGCTTTCTTT. It yields the protein CAWNPPGQGPEAFF. This chain uses TRBV30 with TRBJ1-1; 10 nucleotides match TRBD1. The V gene end was trimmed by 4 bases and the J gene end by 6 bases; junction bases not matched to a gene: 8. CDR1 is GTSNPN, CDR2 SVGIG, per germline (reference sequence). This CDR3 has 14 residues. The whole variable domain, filled in from reference TRBV30 and TRBJ1-1, reads SQTIHQWPATLVQPVGSPLSLECTVEGTSNPNLYWYRQAAGRGLQLLFYSVGIGQISSEVPQNLSASRPQDRQFILSSKKLLLSDSGFYLCAWNPPGQGPEAFFGQGTRLTVV.

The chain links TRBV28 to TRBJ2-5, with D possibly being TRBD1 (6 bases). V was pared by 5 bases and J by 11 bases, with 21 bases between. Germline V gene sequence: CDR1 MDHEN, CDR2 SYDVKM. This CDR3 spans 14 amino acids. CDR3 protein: CASSPLTGRTLQYF. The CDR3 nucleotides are TGTGCCAGCAGTCCCTTGACAGGACGCACCCTTCAGTACTTC.

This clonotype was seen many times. The CDR3 reads CASSSRPEYEQYF. The CDR3 DNA is TGCGCCAGCAGCTCGAGGCCGGAGTACGAGCAGTACTTC. J is TRBJ2-7 and V is TRBV5-1; no definite D call. The CDR3 is 13 residues long. Per the germline V gene, CDR1 is SGHRS and CDR2 is YFSETQ. V was cut by 3 bases and J by 4 bases, with 11 bases left in between.

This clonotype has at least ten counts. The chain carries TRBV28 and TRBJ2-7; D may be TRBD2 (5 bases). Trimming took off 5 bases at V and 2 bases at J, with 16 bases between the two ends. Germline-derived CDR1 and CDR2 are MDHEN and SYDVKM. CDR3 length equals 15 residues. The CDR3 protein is CASSLDYGSTYEQYF. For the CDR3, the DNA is TGTGCCAGCAGTCTTGACTACGGCAGTACCTACGAGCAGTACTTC.

The CDR3 nucleotides are TGTGCCAGCAGCTTAGCCGATTCTAACTATGGCTACACCTTC. Protein sequence: CASSLADSNYGYTF. V is TRBV7-2 and J is TRBJ1-2; D not resolved. Germline values: CDR1 SGHTA, CDR2 FQGNSA. V lost 0 bases and J lost 0, with 5 bases in between. This CDR3 comprises 14 residues.

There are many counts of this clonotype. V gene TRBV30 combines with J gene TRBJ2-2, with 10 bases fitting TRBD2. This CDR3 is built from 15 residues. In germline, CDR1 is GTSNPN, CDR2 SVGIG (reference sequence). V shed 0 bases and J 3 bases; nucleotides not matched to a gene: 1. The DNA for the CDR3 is TGTGCCTGGAGTGTAGGGACTAGCGACACCGGGGAGCTGTTTTTT. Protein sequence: CAWSVGTSDTGELFF.

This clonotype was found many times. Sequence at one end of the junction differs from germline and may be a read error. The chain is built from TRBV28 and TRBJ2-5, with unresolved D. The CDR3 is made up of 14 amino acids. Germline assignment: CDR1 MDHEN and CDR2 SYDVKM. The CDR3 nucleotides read TGCGCCAGCAGCTTGGGCCAGCCCCAAGAGACCCAGTACTTC. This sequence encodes CASSLGQPQETQYF.

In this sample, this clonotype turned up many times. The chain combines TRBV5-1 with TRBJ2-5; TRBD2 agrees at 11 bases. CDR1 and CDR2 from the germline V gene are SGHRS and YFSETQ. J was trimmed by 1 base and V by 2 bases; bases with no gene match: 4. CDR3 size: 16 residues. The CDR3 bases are TGCGCCAGCAGCTTCGGGACTAGCGGTGGCCAAGAGACCCAGTACTTC. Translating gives CASSFGTSGGQETQYF.

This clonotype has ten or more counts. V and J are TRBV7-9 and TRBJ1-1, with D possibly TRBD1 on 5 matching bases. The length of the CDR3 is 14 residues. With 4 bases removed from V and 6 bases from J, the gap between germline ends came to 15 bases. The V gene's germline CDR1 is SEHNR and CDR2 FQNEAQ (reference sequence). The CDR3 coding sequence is TGTGCCAGCAGCTCCCGGGACCGACGCCCTGAAGCTTTCTTT. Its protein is CASSSRDRRPEAFF.

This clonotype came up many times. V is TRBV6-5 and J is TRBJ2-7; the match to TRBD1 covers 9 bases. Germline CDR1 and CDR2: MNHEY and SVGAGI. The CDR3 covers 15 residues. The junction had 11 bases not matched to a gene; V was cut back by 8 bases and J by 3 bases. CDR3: CASSLEDRGNYEQYF. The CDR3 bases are TGTGCCAGCTCCCTCGAGGACAGGGGTAACTACGAGCAGTACTTC.

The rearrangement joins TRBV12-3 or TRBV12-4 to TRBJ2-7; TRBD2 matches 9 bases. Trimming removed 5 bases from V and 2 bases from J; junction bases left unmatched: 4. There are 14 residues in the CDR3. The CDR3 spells CASSARTSAYEQYF. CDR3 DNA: TGTGCCAGCAGTGCACGGACTAGCGCCTACGAGCAGTACTTC.

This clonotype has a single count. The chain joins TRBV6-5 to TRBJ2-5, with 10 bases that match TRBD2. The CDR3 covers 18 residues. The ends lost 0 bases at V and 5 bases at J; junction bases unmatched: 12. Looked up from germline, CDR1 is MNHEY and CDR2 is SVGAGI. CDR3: CASSYSGSGRAGVETQYF. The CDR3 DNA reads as TGTGCCAGCAGTTACTCAGGCAGCGGGAGGGCCGGGGTGGAGACCCAGTACTTC.

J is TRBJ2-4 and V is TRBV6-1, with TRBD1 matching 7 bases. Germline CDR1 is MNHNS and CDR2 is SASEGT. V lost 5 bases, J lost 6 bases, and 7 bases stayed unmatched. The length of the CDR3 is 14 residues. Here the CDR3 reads CASSPPGQRNIQYF. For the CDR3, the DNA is TGTGCCAGCAGTCCACCGGGACAGAGAAACATTCAGTACTTC.

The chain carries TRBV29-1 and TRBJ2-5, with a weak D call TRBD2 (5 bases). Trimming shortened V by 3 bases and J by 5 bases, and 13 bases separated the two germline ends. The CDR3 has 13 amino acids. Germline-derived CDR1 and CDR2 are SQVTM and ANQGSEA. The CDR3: CSVDRGSMETQYF. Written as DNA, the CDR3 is TGCAGCGTTGACCGGGGTTCTATGGAGACCCAGTACTTC.

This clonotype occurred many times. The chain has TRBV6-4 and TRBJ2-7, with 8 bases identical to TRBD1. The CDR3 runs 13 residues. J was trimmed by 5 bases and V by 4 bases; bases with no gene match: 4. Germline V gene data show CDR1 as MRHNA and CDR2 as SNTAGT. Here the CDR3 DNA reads TGTGCCAGCAGTGGGACAGGGACGGACGAGCAGTACTTC. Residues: CASSGTGTDEQYF.

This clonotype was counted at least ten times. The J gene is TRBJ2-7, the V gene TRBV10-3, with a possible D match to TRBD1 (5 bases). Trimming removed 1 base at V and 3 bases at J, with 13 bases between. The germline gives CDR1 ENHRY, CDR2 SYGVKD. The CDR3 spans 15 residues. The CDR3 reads CAISEYETVSYEQYF. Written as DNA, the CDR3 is TGTGCCATCAGTGAGTATGAGACAGTAAGCTACGAGCAGTACTTC.

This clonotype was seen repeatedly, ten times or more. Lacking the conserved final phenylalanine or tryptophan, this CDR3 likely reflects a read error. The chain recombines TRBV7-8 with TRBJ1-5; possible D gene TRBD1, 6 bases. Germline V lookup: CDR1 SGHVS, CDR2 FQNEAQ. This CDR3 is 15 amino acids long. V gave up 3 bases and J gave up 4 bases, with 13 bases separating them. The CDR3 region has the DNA TGTGCCAGCAGCTTGCCAGGGGAGGAAAATCAGCCCCAGCATCTT. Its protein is CASSLPGEENQPQHL.

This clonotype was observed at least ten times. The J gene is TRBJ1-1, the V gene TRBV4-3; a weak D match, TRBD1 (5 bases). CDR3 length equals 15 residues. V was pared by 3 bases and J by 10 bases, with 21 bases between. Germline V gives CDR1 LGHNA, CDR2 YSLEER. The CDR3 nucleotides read TGCGCCAGCAGCCAGGGCTTGGGGACCCCAGGAGGAGCTTTCTTT. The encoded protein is CASSQGLGTPGGAFF.

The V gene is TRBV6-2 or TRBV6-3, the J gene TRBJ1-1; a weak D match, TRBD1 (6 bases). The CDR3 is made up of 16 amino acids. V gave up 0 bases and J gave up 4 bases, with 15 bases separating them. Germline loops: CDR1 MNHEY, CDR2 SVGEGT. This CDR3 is CASSYSRGAGGTEAFF. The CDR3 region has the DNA TGTGCCAGCAGTTACTCCCGGGGGGCTGGCGGCACTGAAGCTTTCTTT.